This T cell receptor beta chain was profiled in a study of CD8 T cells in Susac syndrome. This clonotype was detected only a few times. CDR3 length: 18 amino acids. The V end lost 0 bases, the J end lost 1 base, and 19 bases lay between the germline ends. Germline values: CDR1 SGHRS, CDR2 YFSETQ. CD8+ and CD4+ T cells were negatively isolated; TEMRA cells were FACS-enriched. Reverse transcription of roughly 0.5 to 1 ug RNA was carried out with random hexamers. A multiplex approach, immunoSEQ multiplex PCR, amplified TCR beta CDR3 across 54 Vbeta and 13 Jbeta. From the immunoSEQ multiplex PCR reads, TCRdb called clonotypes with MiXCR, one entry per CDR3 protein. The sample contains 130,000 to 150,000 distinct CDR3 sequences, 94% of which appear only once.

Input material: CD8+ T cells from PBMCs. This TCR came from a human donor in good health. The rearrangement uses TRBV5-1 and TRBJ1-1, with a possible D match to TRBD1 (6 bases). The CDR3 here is CASSLGTELGRWNTEAFF. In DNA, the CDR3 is TGCGCCAGCAGCTTGGGGACAGAACTAGGAAGGTGGAACACTGAAGCTTTCTTT.